This entry lists 27 T cell receptor beta chains sequenced from one sample in a study of blood T cell repertoires in COVID-19. Data came from immunoSEQ multiplex PCR; TCRdb stores just in-frame clones and leaves some out. The table shows over 35,000 clones, with around 81% occurring only once. The sample was peripheral blood. These receptors came from a middle-aged man with active or convalescent COVID-19.

This chain joins TRBV6-5 and TRBJ2-7; 11 nucleotides line up with TRBD2. There are 14 residues in the CDR3. V lost 6 bases to trimming and J lost 2 bases; unmatched junction nucleotides: 3. Germline values: CDR1 MNHEY, CDR2 SVGAGI. CDR3 DNA: TGTGCCAGCAGGGGACTAGCGGTCCCCTACGAGCAGTACTTC. It specifies CASRGLAVPYEQYF.

The chain has TRBV15 and TRBJ2-3; 9 bases are shared with TRBD2. After removal of 5 bases from V and 6 bases from J, the junction contained 6 bases not matched to a gene. The CDR3 loop spans 14 amino acids. The V gene's germline CDR1 is LNHNV and CDR2 YYDKDF (reference sequence). The CDR3 region has the DNA TGTGCCACCAGCGCCCGGGCGGGAGGGGATACGCAGTATTTT. Amino acid sequence: CATSARAGGDTQYF.

The chain links TRBV5-5 to TRBJ1-4, with D possibly being TRBD1 (5 bases). The V gene's germline CDR1 is SGHKS and CDR2 YYEKEE (reference sequence). The CDR3 runs to 15 residues. V shed 1 base and J shed 0 bases, with 7 bases lying between them. CDR3 coding DNA: TGTGCCAGCAGCTTGAAACAGGCAACTAATGAAAAACTGTTTTTT. Translating gives CASSLKQATNEKLFF.

The genes are TRBV28 and TRBJ2-7; TRBD2 might be the D (5 bases). Trimming removed 8 bases from V and 2 bases from J, with 13 bases in between. Per the germline V gene, CDR1 is MDHEN and CDR2 is SYDVKM. There are 13 residues in the CDR3. CDR3 DNA sequence: TGTGCCAGCGGGGAGAGCAGGACCTACGAGCAGTACTTC. This gives the protein CASGESRTYEQYF.

The CDR3 DNA sequence: TGCGCCAGCAGCCAAATCCTAGCGTCAGATACGCAGTATTTT. It specifies CASSQILASDTQYF. The genes are TRBV4-1 and TRBJ2-3; D perhaps matches TRBD2 (6 bases). The germline CDR1 and CDR2 sequences are MGHRA and YSYEKL. The CDR3 is 14 amino acids. The V end was cut by 2 bases, the J end by 4 bases, with 10 bases between.

CDR3 loop: CASSQETGIGNEQFF. CDR3 sequence (DNA): TGCGCCAGCAGCCAAGAAACGGGGATAGGAAATGAGCAGTTCTTC. The chain has TRBV4-1 and TRBJ2-1, with TRBD2 as a possible D gene (5 bases). The CDR3 runs 15 residues. V lost 0 bases and J 7 bases, leaving 13 bases between the germline ends. Germline V gene lookup returns CDR1 MGHRA and CDR2 YSYEKL.

The rearrangement links TRBV6-2 or TRBV6-3 to TRBJ1-5, with 7 bases lining up with TRBD1. J gave up 10 bases and V 4 bases, and 13 bases lay outside the gene matches. Germline-derived CDR1 and CDR2 are MNHEY and SVGEGT. The length of the CDR3 is 15 residues. The CDR3 DNA is TGTGCCAGCAGTTCGAGGCTAGGGGGCACACAACCCCAGCATTTT. Amino acid sequence: CASSSRLGGTQPQHF.

The rearrangement joins TRBV9 to TRBJ2-1; 9 nucleotides line up with TRBD2. Unmatched junction bases numbered 13, after V lost 0 bases and J lost 6 bases. Germline V CDR1 and CDR2: SGDLS, YYNGEE. The CDR3 runs to 18 residues. The CDR3 here is CASSVARVAGVSTNEQFF. DNA for the CDR3: TGTGCCAGCAGCGTAGCTCGGGTAGCGGGGGTCTCAACCAATGAGCAGTTCTTC.

V and J are TRBV27 and TRBJ2-2; D unclear. Germline V gene lookup returns CDR1 MNHEY and CDR2 SMNVEV (reference sequence). Trimming removed 2 bases from V and 6 bases from J, with 13 bases in between. The CDR3 loop spans 15 amino acids. This chain's CDR3 is CASSLTFGLAGELFF. The CDR3 nucleotides read TGTGCCAGCAGTTTAACTTTTGGGCTTGCCGGGGAGCTGTTTTTT.

V gene TRBV6-5 combines with J gene TRBJ1-1, with no clear D. Germline CDR1 is MNHEY and CDR2 is SVGAGI. Trimming left V 4 bases short and J 5 bases short, with 14 bases between. This CDR3 has 14 residues. Here the CDR3 DNA reads TGTGCCAGCAGTTTTTTAGGACTCGGGACTGAAGCTTTCTTT. Translated, it gives CASSFLGLGTEAFF.

The gene calls are TRBV5-1 and TRBJ2-5; 10 bases align to TRBD1. CDR1 is SGHRS and CDR2 is YFSETQ in the germline V gene. Trimming at V came to 3 bases and at J to 6 bases, leaving 8 bases not matched to a gene. This CDR3 region has 15 residues. For the CDR3, the DNA is TGCGCCAGCAGCTCCCGGGACAGGGGAACGAAGACCCAGTACTTC. This encodes CASSSRDRGTKTQYF.

The chain employs TRBV12-5 and TRBJ2-2; the D gene is possibly TRBD1 (5 bases). The CDR3 sequence is 15 residues long. Germline V lookup: CDR1 LGHNT, CDR2 FRNRAP. V was shortened by 6 bases and J by 3 bases, with 14 bases between the two germline ends. The DNA of the CDR3 is TGTGCTAGTGGATCAGGGATCTTTGACACCGGGGAGCTGTTTTTT. This encodes CASGSGIFDTGELFF.

J is TRBJ1-1 and V is TRBV4-3; D not certain. The germline V gene has CDR1 LGHNA and CDR2 YSLEER. The CDR3 is 18 residues long. Trimming shortened V by 8 bases and J by 2 bases, and 27 bases separated the two germline ends. The DNA for the CDR3 is TGCGCCAGCTCGCCGGGAGTGGGCTCCCAGAGGCCCAACACTGAAGCTTTCTTT. Protein sequence: CASSPGVGSQRPNTEAFF.

V usage is TRBV10-3 and J usage is TRBJ1-2, with D maybe TRBD1 (6 bases). This CDR3 is built from 11 residues. Germline V gene data show CDR1 as ENHRY and CDR2 as SYGVKD. V lost 5 bases and J 6 bases, leaving 7 bases between the germline ends. CDR3 in amino acids: CAISNRDGYTF. CDR3 coding DNA: TGTGCCATCAGTAACAGGGATGGCTACACCTTC.

The chain combines TRBV5-1 with TRBJ1-4; D might be TRBD1 (5 bases). The germline V and J ends were trimmed by 6 bases and 5 bases, with 11 bases remaining between them. The germline gives CDR1 SGHRS, CDR2 YFSETQ. This CDR3 is built from 13 residues. The CDR3 DNA reads as TGCGCCAGCAACTTTTCAGGGAATGAAAAACTGTTTTTT. Residues: CASNFSGNEKLFF.

The chain carries TRBV7-9 and TRBJ1-5; a weak D match, TRBD1 (6 bases). Deletions cut 5 bases from V and 2 bases from J, with 13 bases between. The CDR3 extends over 15 amino acids. Germline-derived CDR1 and CDR2 are SEHNR and FQNEAQ (reference sequence). In DNA form, the CDR3 reads TGTGCCAGCAGCGGACCGGGACATGGCAATCAGCCCCAGCATTTT. Encoded protein: CASSGPGHGNQPQHF.

V gene TRBV4-1 combines with J gene TRBJ1-2, with a possible D match to TRBD1 (5 bases). The CDR3 is made up of 17 amino acids. V was shortened by 0 bases and J by 5 bases, with 19 bases between the two germline ends. Germline V lookup: CDR1 MGHRA, CDR2 YSYEKL. CDR3 region: CASSQEQSSAGYYGYTF. In DNA form, the CDR3 reads TGCGCCAGCAGCCAAGAACAGTCCAGTGCAGGGTATTATGGCTACACCTTC.

This clone has just a few counts. The chain links TRBV6-2 or TRBV6-3 to TRBJ2-2; 8 nucleotides align to TRBD1. The CDR3 length is 15 residues. The V gene's germline CDR1 is MNHEY and CDR2 SVGEGT. J lost 3 bases, V lost 5 bases, and 5 bases had no gene match. This CDR3 is CASSAPGQDTGELFF. The DNA of the CDR3 is TGTGCCAGCAGTGCCCCGGGACAGGACACCGGGGAGCTGTTTTTT.

CDR3 sequence: CASSLHGTGRYEQYF. CDR3 DNA sequence: TGTGCCAGCAGTCTTCACGGGACAGGGAGATACGAGCAGTACTTC. V and J are TRBV27 and TRBJ2-7; 9 nucleotides match TRBD1. This CDR3 comprises 15 residues. V lost 5 bases to trimming and J lost 4 bases; unmatched junction nucleotides: 9. The germline CDR1 and CDR2 sequences are MNHEY and SMNVEV (reference sequence).

This chain connects TRBV2 to TRBJ1-1, with D maybe TRBD1 (5 bases). CDR1 and CDR2 from the germline V gene are SNHLY and FYNNEI. The CDR3 has 12 amino acids. Trimming removed 1 base from V and 14 bases from J, with 14 bases in between. The CDR3 DNA reads as TGTGCCAGCAGTGAAGATACCAGGGTGGTATTCTTT. It codes for CASSEDTRVVFF.

The rearrangement links TRBV30 to TRBJ2-1; 7 bases fit TRBD1. This CDR3 has 11 amino acids. Germline V lookup: CDR1 GTSNPN, CDR2 SVGIG (reference sequence). V lost 5 bases, J lost 13 bases, and 8 bases stayed unmatched. This CDR3 is CAWEGRTGQFF. The CDR3 bases are TGTGCCTGGGAGGGGCGGACAGGTCAGTTCTTC.

The rearrangement uses TRBV15 and TRBJ2-5, with 8 positions matching TRBD2. Germline loops: CDR1 LNHNV, CDR2 YYDKDF (reference sequence). This CDR3 has 13 residues. V shed 5 bases, J shed 5 bases, and the junction held 4 bases outside the gene matches. This CDR3 is CATSESGGETQYF. The CDR3 DNA follows: TGTGCCACCAGCGAATCGGGGGGGGAGACCCAGTACTTC.

The V call is TRBV20-1, the J call TRBJ2-7, with 11 bases matching TRBD2. Germline V lookup: CDR1 DFQATT, CDR2 SNEGSKA (reference sequence). The CDR3 totals 11 residues. CDR3 loop: CMGTSGHEQYF. In DNA, the CDR3 is TGCATGGGGACTAGCGGCCACGAGCAGTACTTC.

V is TRBV3-1 (or the pseudogene TRBV3-2) and J is TRBJ2-3; D not certain. Germline CDR1 is LGHDT and CDR2 is YNNKEL (reference sequence). The ends were cut back, 6 bases at V and 5 bases at J, with 12 bases in the middle. This CDR3 is 13 amino acids long. The CDR3, as DNA: TGTGCCAGCAGGCCATTCCGAGAAGATACGCAGTATTTT. Protein sequence: CASRPFREDTQYF.

The chain employs TRBV27 and TRBJ1-1, with TRBD1 as a possible D gene (6 bases). In germline, CDR1 is MNHEY, CDR2 SMNVEV (reference sequence). V lost 4 bases, J lost 7 bases, and 10 bases lay in between. This CDR3 has 12 residues. CDR3 nucleotides: TGTGCCAGCAGTTCGCAGGGGCTTGAAGCTTTCTTT. It is translated as CASSSQGLEAFF.

The chain joins TRBV30 to TRBJ2-2; D is undetermined. With 2 bases removed from V and 3 bases from J, the gap between germline ends came to 7 bases. Looked up from germline, CDR1 is GTSNPN and CDR2 is SVGIG (reference sequence). This CDR3 is built from 13 residues. The CDR3 DNA follows: TGTGCCTGGAGTCTTTCTTACACCGGGGAGCTGTTTTTT. Translated: CAWSLSYTGELFF.

V gene TRBV11-2 combines with J gene TRBJ1-6; D gene ambiguous. In germline, CDR1 is SGHAT, CDR2 FQNNGV. The CDR3 extends over 15 amino acids. V gave up 4 bases and J gave up 10 bases, with 17 bases separating them. The CDR3 DNA reads as TGTGCCAGCAGCTCCTGGGAGGGAAAAGGGTCACCCCTCCACTTT. Its translation: CASSSWEGKGSPLHF.